One sample yielded the 8 T cell receptor beta chains listed below, sequenced in a study of blood T cells in healthy people across ages. With a J-beta primer mix and a sample-barcoded 5' primer, a second PCR ran about 7 to 11 cycles. TCRdb analysed the 5' RACE reads with MiXCR anew, one entry per CDR3 protein. This repertoire shows 1.5 million or so distinct CDR3 sequences, around 39% found once; its top ten account for 7% to 9.5%. Sequencing used blood. The receptors stem from a woman between 18 and 29 years old in good health.

Only a few counts were recorded for this clonotype. The chain has TRBV4-2 and TRBJ1-2; D unresolved. Germline CDR1 LGHNA, CDR2 YNFKEQ. The CDR3 has 15 residues. Deletions cut 8 bases from V and 0 bases from J, with 16 bases between. For the CDR3, the DNA is TGTGCCAGCCGGATCGGGATAGTTTCTAACTATGGCTACACCTTC. Its protein product is CASRIGIVSNYGYTF.

This clonotype has ten or more counts. The chain has TRBV29-1 and TRBJ2-7; 10 bases agree with TRBD2. CDR3 size: 17 residues. CDR1 is SQVTM, CDR2 ANQGSEA, per germline. J lost 4 bases, V lost 3 bases, and 15 bases had no gene match. The CDR3 bases are TGCAGCGTTGAGGAAGGAGCGGGAGGGGGAGTCAAGTACGAGCAGTACTTC. It specifies CSVEEGAGGGVKYEQYF.

This clonotype came up once. Mismatch with germline at one junction end may stem from a read error. The chain uses TRBV6-5 and TRBJ2-3; D gene ambiguous. The CDR3 contains 15 residues. Germline CDR1 reads MNHEY; CDR2 reads SVGAGI. DNA for the CDR3: TGTGTCAGCAGTTACATAGGCGGTTCCACAGATACGCAGTATTTT. Its translation is CVSSYIGGSTDTQYF.

The rearrangement uses TRBV12-3 or TRBV12-4 and TRBJ1-5; D ambiguous. This CDR3 comprises 15 residues. V was pared by 2 bases and J by 5 bases, with 13 bases between. The CDR3 protein is CASSLRSIGDQPQHF. The CDR3 DNA reads TGTGCCAGCAGTTTAAGGAGCATAGGAGATCAGCCCCAGCATTTT.

This chain links TRBV7-9 with TRBJ2-7; D possibly uses TRBD1 or TRBD2 (5 bases each). Germline values: CDR1 SEHNR, CDR2 FQNEAQ (reference sequence). With 6 bases removed from V and 0 bases from J, the gap between germline ends came to 15 bases. There are 15 residues in the CDR3. CDR3 nucleotide sequence: TGTGCCAGCAGGCGCACAGGAGAGGGCTCCTACGAGCAGTACTTC. Protein product: CASRRTGEGSYEQYF.

The chain uses TRBV6-5 and TRBJ1-1, with no clear D. Trimming took off 8 bases at V and 7 bases at J, with 11 bases between the two ends. This CDR3 is built from 11 residues. The germline gives CDR1 MNHEY, CDR2 SVGAGI. CDR3 nucleotide sequence: TGTGCCAGCGGTTTAAGAGGTGAAGCTTTCTTT. It codes for CASGLRGEAFF.

This clonotype was counted a few times. The rearrangement uses TRBV12-3 or TRBV12-4 and TRBJ2-1; 12 bases line up with TRBD2. The length of the CDR3 is 19 residues. The trim removed 6 bases at V and 8 bases at J, leaving 20 bases unmatched. CDR3 nucleotides: TGTGCCAGCAGCCCCATACGACATCGACTAGCGGGAGTGGTCTATGAGCAGTTCTTC. This gives the protein CASSPIRHRLAGVVYEQFF.

The V gene is TRBV6-5, the J gene TRBJ2-3; 9 positions agree with TRBD2. The CDR3 spans 15 residues. Germline V gives CDR1 MNHEY, CDR2 SVGAGI. The V gene end was trimmed by 5 bases and the J gene end by 3 bases; junction bases not matched to a gene: 6. The CDR3 here is CASSRSGRRTDTQYF. In nucleotides, the CDR3 is TGTGCCAGCAGTCGGAGCGGGAGGAGGACAGATACGCAGTATTTT.